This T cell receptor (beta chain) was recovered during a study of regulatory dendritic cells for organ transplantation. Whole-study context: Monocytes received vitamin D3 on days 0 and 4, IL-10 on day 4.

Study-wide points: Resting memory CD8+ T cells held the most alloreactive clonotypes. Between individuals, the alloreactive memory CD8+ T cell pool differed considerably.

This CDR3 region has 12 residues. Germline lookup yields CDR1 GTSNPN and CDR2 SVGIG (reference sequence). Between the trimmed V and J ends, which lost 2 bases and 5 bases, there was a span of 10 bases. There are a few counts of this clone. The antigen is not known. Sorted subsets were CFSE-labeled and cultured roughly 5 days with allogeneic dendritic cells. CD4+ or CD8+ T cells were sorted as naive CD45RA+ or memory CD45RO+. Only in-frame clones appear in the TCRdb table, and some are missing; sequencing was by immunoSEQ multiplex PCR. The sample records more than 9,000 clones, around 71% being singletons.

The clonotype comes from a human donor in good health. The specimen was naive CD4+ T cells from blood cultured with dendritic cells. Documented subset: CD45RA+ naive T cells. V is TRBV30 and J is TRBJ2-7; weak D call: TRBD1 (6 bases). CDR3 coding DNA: TGTGCCTGGAGTCCTGGGGGCGACGAGCAGTACTTC. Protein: CAWSPGGDEQYF.